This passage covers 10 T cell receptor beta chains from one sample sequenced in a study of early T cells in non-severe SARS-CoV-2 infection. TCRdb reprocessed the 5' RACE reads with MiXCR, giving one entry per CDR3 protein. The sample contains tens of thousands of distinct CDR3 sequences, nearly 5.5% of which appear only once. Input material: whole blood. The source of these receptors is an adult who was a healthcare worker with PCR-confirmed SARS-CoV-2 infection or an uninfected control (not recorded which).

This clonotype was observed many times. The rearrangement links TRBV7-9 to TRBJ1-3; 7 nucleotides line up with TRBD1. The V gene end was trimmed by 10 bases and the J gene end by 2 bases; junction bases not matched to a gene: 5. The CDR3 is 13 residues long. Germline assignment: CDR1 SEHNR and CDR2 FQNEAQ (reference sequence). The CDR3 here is CATTGETGNTIYF. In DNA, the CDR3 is TGTGCCACCACAGGGGAAACTGGAAACACCATATATTTT.

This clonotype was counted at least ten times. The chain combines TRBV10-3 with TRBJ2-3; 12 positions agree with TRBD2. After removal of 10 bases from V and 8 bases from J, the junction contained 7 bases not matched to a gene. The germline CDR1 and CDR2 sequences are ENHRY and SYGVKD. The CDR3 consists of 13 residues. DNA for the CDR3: TGTGCCACTCGACTAGCGGGGGAATTTACGCAGTATTTT. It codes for CATRLAGEFTQYF.

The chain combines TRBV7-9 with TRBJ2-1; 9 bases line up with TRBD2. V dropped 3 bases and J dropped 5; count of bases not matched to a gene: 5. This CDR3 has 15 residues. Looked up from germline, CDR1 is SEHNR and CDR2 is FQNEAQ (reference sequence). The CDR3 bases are TGTGCCAGCAGCTTTACGGGACTAGCAGACAATGAGCAGTTCTTC. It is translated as CASSFTGLADNEQFF.

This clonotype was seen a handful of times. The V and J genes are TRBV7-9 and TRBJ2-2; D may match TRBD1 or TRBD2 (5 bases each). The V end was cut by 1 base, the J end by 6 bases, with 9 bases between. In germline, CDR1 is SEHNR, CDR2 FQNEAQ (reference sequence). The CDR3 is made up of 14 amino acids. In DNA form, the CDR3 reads TGTGCCAGCAGCTTAGTCATGGGACCCGGGGAGCTGTTTTTT. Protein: CASSLVMGPGELFF.

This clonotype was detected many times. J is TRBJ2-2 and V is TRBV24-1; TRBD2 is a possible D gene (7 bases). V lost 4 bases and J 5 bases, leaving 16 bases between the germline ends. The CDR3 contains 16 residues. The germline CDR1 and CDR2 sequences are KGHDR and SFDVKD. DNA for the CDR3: TGTGCCACCAGTGAGACGGGGGGCGGACAGACCGGGGAGCTGTTTTTT. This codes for CATSETGGGQTGELFF.

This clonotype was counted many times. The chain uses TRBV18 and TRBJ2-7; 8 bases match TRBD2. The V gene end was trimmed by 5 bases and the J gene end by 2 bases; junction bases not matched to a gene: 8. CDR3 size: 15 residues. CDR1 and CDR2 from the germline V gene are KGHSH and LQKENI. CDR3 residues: CASSDGNSGTYEQYV. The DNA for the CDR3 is TGTGCCAGCTCAGATGGAAATAGCGGGACCTACGAGCAGTACGTC.

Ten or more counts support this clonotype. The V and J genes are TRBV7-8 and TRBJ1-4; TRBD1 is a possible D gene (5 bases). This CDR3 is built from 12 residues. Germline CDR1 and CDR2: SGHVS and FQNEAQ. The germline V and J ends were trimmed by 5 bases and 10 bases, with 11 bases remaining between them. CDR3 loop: CASSPRQLKLFF. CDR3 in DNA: TGTGCCAGCAGCCCCCGACAGTTAAAACTGTTTTTT. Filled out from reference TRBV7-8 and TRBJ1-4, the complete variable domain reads GAGVSQSPRYKVAKRGQDVALRCDPISGHVSLFWYQQALGQGPEFLTYFQNEAQLDKSGLPSDRFFAERPEGSVSTLKIQRTQQEDSAVYLCASSPRQLKLFFGSGTQLSVL.

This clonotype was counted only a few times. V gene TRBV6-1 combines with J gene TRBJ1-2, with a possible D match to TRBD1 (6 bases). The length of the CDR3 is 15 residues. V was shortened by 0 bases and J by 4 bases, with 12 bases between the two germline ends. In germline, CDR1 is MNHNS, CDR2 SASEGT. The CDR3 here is CASSEARTAFYGYTF. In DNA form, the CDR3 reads TGTGCCAGCAGTGAAGCCCGGACAGCTTTCTATGGCTACACCTTC.

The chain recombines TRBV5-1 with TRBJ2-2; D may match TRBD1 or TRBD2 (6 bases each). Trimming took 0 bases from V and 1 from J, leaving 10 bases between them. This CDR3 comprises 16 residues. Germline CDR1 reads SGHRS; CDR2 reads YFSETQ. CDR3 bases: TGCGCCAGCAGCTTGGGCGGGACAAAGAACACCGGGGAGCTGTTTTTT. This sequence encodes CASSLGGTKNTGELFF.

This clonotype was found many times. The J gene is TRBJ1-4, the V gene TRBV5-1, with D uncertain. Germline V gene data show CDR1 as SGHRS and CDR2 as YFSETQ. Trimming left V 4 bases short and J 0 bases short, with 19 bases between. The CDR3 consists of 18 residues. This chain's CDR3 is CASSLLRGDRATNEKLFF. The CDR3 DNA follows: TGCGCCAGCAGCCTCCTTCGGGGAGATCGGGCAACTAATGAAAAACTGTTTTTT.